This record concerns one T cell receptor (beta chain) sequence. Its antigen remains unidentified. This same CDR3 is encoded by further DNA sequences in the sample. The CDR3 runs 12 residues. Trimming pared 3 bases from V and 2 bases from J, leaving 3 bases between. Germline lookup yields CDR1 SGHTA and CDR2 FQGNSA. TCRdb's copy holds only in-frame clones and misses some; the assay was immunoSEQ multiplex PCR. This sample has about 140,000 clones, with about 92% found just once. This entry belongs to a study of T cell responses to AZD1222 COVID-19 vaccine. The study's findings and limits: CD4 TCRs linked to vaccination spanned spike, dominating at 160-218 and 743-854.

The TCR originated in an adult in good health. The input for sequencing was peripheral blood, taken on day 0 of MenACWY control vaccination. V usage is TRBV7-2 and J usage is TRBJ2-3, with D uncertain. CDR3 in DNA: TGTGCCAGCAGCTTGGACACAGATACGCAGTATTTT. It specifies CASSLDTDTQYF.